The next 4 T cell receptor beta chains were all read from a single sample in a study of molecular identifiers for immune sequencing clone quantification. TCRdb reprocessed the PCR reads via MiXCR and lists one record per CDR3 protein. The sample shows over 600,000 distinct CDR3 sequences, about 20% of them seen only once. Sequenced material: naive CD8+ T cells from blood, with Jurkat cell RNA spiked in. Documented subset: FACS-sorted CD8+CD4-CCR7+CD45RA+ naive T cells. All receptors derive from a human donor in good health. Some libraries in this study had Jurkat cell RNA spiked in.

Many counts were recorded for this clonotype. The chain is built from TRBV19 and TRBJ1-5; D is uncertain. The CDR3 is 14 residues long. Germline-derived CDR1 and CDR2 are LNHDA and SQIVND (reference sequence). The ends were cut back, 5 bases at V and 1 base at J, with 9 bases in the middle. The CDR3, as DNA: TGTGCCAGTAGTTTGGGGATAAGCAATCAGCCCCAGCATTTT. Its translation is CASSLGISNQPQHF.

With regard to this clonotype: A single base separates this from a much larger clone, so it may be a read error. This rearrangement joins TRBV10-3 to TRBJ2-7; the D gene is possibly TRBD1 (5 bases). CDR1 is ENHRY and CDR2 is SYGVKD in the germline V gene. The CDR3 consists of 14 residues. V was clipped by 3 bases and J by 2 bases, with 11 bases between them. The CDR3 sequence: CAISEAGNPYEQYF. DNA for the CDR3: TGTGCCATCAGTGAAGCAGGGAACCCCTACGAGCAGTACTTC.

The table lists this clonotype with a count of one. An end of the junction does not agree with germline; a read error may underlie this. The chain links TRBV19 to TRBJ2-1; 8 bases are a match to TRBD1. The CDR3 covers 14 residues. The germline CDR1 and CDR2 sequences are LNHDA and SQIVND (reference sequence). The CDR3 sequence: CATRQGFAYNELFF. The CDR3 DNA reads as TGTGCCACCCGACAGGGGTTTGCCTACAATGAGCTGTTCTTC.

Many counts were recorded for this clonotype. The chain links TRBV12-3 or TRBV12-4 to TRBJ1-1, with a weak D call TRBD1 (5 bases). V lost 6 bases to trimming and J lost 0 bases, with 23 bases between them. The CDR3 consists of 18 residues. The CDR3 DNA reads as TGTGCCAGCAGCGGCGAGTGGGCAGACAGCCCAATGAACACTGAAGCTTTCTTT. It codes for CASSGEWADSPMNTEAFF.